This entry concerns a single T cell receptor beta chain. Its target is not known. This entry belongs to a study of T cell responses to AZD1222 COVID-19 vaccine. Sequencing was performed with immunoSEQ multiplex PCR; in TCRdb, only in-frame clones are kept and a portion is missing. The sample yields about 120,000 clones, 90% to 95% seen once. Second-dose timings of about 4 or about 12 weeks were pooled. Germline V CDR1 and CDR2: SGHTA, FQGNSA. This CDR3 has 15 residues. V lost 2 bases and J lost 1, with 11 bases in between. Points from the study as a whole: In a largely white British group with more females than males, clonal diversity was possibly underestimated. The study sampled repertoires only after the peak T cell response.

This clonotype originated in an adult who received the AZD1222 COVID-19 vaccine. The material was peripheral blood, obtained 28 days after the second AZD1222 dose. The chain employs TRBV7-2 and TRBJ1-1; possibly TRBD1 for D (6 bases). The CDR3 loop reads CASSLSRGGNTEAFF. CDR3 nucleotides: TGTGCCAGCAGCTTATCGAGGGGGGGGAACACTGAAGCTTTCTTT.